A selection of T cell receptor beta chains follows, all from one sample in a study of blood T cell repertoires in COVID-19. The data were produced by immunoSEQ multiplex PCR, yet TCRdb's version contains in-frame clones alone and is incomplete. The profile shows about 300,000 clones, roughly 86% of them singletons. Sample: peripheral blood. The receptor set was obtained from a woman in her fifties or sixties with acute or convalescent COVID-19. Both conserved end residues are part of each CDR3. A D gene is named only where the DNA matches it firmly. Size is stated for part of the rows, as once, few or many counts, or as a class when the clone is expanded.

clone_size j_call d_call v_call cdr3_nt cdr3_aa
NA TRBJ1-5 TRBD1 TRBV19 TGTGCCAGTAGTACTCGGACAGGCTACAATCAGCCCCAGCATTTT CASSTRTGYNQPQHF
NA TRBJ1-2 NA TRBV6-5 TGTGCCAGCAGTAGACCTCGGGGCTATGGCTACACCTTC CASSRPRGYGYTF
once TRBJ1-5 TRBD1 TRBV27 TGTGCCAGCGGCGTTTTGGGACAGGGGGGCAATCAGCCCCAGCATTTT CASGVLGQGGNQPQHF
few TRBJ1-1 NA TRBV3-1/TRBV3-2 TGTGCCAGCAGACTACAGGGTAACACTGAAGCTTTCTTT CASRLQGNTEAFF
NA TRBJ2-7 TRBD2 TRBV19 TGTGCCACGGTTGGGCTAGCGGGAGTTGGCGAGCAGTACTTC CATVGLAGVGEQYF
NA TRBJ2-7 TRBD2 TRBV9 TGTGCCAGTAACCTAGAGGGACTAGGATTAGCCGAGCAGTACTTC CASNLEGLGLAEQYF
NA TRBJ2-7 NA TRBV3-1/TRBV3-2 TGTGCCAGCAGCCCATCGGACAGAGGGATCCCCTACGAGCAGTACTTC CASSPSDRGIPYEQYF
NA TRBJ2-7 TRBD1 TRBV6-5 TGTGCCAGCACGACAGGGGTCTCCTACGAGCAGTACTTC CASTTGVSYEQYF
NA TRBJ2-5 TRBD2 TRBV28 TGTGCCAGCAGTGTAATGACTAGCGGGAGCGGTGAGACCCAGTACTTC CASSVMTSGSGETQYF
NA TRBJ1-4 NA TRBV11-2 TGTGCCAGCAGCGCGGGGGCTCTGGGCGAAAAACTGTTTTTT CASSAGALGEKLFF
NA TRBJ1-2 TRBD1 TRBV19 TGTGCCAGTAGTACAAGGGACAGAAGCTATGGCTACACCTTC CASSTRDRSYGYTF
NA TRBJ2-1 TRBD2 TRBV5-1 TGCGCCAGCAGCCCGGGACTAGCGGCTCTATACAATGAGCAGTTCTTC CASSPGLAALYNEQFF
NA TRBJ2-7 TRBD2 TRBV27 TGTGCCAGCAGTCGATCCTCTAGCGGGAGTTACGAGCAGTACTTC CASSRSSSGSYEQYF
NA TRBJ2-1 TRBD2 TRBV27 TGTGCCTCACTAGCGGGAGGGCCGGGGGAGCAGTTCTTC CASLAGGPGEQFF
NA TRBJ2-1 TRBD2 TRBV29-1 TGCAGCGTTGAAGATTCCCGGCTTGTAGCGGGAGTAAGGGATGAGCAGTTCTTC CSVEDSRLVAGVRDEQFF
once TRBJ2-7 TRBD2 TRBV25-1 TGTGCCAGCAGTGAAGGCGGTCTAGCGGGTTCATACGAGCAGTACTTC CASSEGGLAGSYEQYF
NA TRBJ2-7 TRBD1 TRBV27 TGTGCCAGCAGTTTAGCCGGGACAGACCCCTACGAGCAGTACTTC CASSLAGTDPYEQYF
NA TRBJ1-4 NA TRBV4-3 TGCGCCAGCAGCTCAAGGGGGGAGGGGGCAACTAATGAAAAACTGTTTTTT CASSSRGEGATNEKLFF
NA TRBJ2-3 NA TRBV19 TGTGCCAGTAGTATACCCGGGACTAGCACAGATACGCAGTATTTT CASSIPGTSTDTQYF
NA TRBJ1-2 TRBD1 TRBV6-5 TGTGCCAGCAGTTACTCTGTCACAGGGGCCTTTGGCTACACCTTC CASSYSVTGAFGYTF
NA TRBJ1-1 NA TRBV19 TGTGCCAGTAGTATGGACAGCATGAACACTGAAGCTTTCTTT CASSMDSMNTEAFF
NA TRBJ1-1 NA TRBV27 TGTGCCAGCATCCTGCGAGGTGAAGCTTTCTTT CASILRGEAFF
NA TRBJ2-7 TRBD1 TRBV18 TGTGCCAGCTCACCACCGGGACAGGGGGCATACGAGCAGTACTTC CASSPPGQGAYEQYF
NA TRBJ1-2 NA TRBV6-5 TGTGCCAGCAGTTATGGCAGAAACTATGGCTACACCTTC CASSYGRNYGYTF
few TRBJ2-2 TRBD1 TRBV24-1 TGTGCCACCAGTCGCTCGCAGGGGGCAACCGGGGAGCTGTTTTTT CATSRSQGATGELFF
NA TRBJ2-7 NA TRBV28 TGTGCCAGCAGTTTATCTCTGGGGGCGACCCTCCTCTCCTACGAGCAGTACTTC CASSLSLGATLLSYEQYF
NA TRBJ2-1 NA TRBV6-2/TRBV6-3 TGTGCCAGCAGTTACTCCGGGAAGTACAATGAGCAGTTCTTC CASSYSGKYNEQFF
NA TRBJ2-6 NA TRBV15 TGTGCCACCAGCAGACCCACCGCCAGGGCGGCTAACGTCCTGACTTTC CATSRPTARAANVLTF
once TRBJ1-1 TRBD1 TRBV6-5 TGTGCCAGCAGTACGACAGGGTCAGAATACACTGAAGCTTTCTTT CASSTTGSEYTEAFF
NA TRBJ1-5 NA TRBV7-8 TGTGCCAGCAGCGCCGCCAGACAGAATAGCAATCAGCCCCAGCATTTT CASSAARQNSNQPQHF
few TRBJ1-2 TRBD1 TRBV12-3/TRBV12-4 TGTGCCAGCAGTTTGACAGGGATCTATGGCTACACCTTC CASSLTGIYGYTF
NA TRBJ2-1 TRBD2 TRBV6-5 TGTGCCAGCAGTTACAGGAGCGGGAGGAAGGATGAGCAGTTCTTC CASSYRSGRKDEQFF
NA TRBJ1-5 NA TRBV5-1 TGCGCCAGCAGCTTGGATTCAGAAGATCAGCCCCAGCATTTT CASSLDSEDQPQHF
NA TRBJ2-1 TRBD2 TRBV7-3 TGTGCCAGCAGCTCTACAAAAGGACTAGCGGGAGGTGATGAGCAGTTCTTC CASSSTKGLAGGDEQFF
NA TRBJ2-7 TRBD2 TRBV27 TGTGCCAGCAGTACCCTAGCGGGAACGAGCTCCTACGAGCAGTACTTC CASSTLAGTSSYEQYF
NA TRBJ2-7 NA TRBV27 TGTGCCAGCCGAGTGGTGGCTAGCGCCTACGAGCAGTACTTC CASRVVASAYEQYF
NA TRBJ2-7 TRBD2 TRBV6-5 TGTGCCAGCAGTTCACCGGGACTAGCGGGACGGTACGAGCAGTACTTC CASSSPGLAGRYEQYF
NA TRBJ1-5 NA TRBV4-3 TGCGCCAGCAGCCAATGGAGTGGCAATCAGCCCCAGCATTTT CASSQWSGNQPQHF
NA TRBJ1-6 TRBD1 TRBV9 TGTGCCAGCAGCGTAGTACCGGGACAGAATTCACCCCTCCACTTT CASSVVPGQNSPLHF
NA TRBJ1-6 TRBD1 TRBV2 TGTGCCAGAGGACAGGGGGCGCCGAATTCACCCCTCCACTTT CARGQGAPNSPLHF
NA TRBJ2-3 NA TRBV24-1 TGTGCCACCAGTGATTCAGTCACAGATACGCAGTATTTT CATSDSVTDTQYF
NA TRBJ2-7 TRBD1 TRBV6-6 TGTGCCAGCAGTTACTTTGACAGGGCCTACGAGCAGTACTTC CASSYFDRAYEQYF